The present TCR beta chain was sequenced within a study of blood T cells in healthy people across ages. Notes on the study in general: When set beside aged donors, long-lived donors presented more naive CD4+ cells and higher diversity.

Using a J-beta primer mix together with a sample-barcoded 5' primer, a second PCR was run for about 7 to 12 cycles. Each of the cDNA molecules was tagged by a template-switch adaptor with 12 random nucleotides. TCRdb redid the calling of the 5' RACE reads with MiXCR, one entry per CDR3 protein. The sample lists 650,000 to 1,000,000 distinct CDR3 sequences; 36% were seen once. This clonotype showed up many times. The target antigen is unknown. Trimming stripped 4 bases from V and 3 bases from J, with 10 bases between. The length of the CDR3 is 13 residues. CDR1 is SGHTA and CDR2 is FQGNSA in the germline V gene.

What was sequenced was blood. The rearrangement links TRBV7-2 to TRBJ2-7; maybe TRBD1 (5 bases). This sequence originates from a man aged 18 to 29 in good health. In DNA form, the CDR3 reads TGTGCCAGCAGCTACCGACAGAACTACGAGCAGTACTTC. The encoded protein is CASSYRQNYEQYF.